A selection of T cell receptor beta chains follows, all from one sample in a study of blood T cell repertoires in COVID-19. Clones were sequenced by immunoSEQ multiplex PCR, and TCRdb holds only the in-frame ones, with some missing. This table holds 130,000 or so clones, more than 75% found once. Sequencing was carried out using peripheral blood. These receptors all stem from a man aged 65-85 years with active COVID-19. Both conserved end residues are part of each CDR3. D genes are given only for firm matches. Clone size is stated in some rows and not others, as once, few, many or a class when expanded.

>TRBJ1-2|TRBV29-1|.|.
TGCAGCGTGACACAGGGAGGGGATGGCTACACCTTC
CSVTQGGDGYTF
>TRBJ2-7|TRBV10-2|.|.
TGCGCCAGCGTGGCTTTCTCGGGAGAGCAGTACTTC
CASVAFSGEQYF
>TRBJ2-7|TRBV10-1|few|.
TGCGCCAGCAGTGAGGCCGGGTCGGTCTACGAGCAGTACTTC
CASSEAGSVYEQYF
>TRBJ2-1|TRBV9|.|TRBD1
TGTGCCAGCAGCGTAGGGGGACAGGGCAAGGGTGAGCAGTTCTTC
CASSVGGQGKGEQFF
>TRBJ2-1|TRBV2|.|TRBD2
TGTGCCAGCAGTCCTGGGACTAGCGGGAGATCCGACAATGAGCAGTTCTTC
CASSPGTSGRSDNEQFF
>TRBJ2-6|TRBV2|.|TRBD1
TGTGCCATCTCACAGGGGCCGGTTGGGGCCAACGTCCTGACTTTC
CAISQGPVGANVLTF
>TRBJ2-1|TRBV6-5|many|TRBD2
TGTGCCAGCAGTTACTCGATGGCTAGCGGAAACAATGAGCAGTTCTTC
CASSYSMASGNNEQFF
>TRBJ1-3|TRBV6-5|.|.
TGTGCCAGCAGGAGCCGAACAGGGCCTGGAAACACCATATATTTT
CASRSRTGPGNTIYF
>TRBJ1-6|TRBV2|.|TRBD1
TGTGCCACCCTACCGGGACAGACCAATTCACCCCTCCACTTT
CATLPGQTNSPLHF
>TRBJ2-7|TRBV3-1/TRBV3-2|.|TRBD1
TGTGCCAGCAGCCTCGGACAGGATGGCGAGCAGTACTTC
CASSLGQDGEQYF
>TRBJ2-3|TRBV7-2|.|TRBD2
TGTGCCAGCAGCTTAGCCCCGGGACTAGCGGTCACAGATACGCAGTATTTT
CASSLAPGLAVTDTQYF
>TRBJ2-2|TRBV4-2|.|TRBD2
TGTGCCAGCAGCCAAGCTAGCGGGAATTTCGGGGAGCTGTTTTTT
CASSQASGNFGELFF
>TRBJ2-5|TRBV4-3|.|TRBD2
TGCGCCAGCAGCCAAGATCGGACTAGCATTGGGGAGACCCAGTACTTC
CASSQDRTSIGETQYF
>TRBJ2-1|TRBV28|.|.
TGTGCCAGCAGTACCTCCCCATCAGCTGAGGGATACTTTAATGAGCAGTTCTTC
CASSTSPSAEGYFNEQFF
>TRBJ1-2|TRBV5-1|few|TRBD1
TGCGCCAGCAGCGTTGCCGGGACAGGAAGGGGCTACACCTTC
CASSVAGTGRGYTF
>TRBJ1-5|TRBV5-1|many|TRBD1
TGCGCCAGCAGCTTGGGGGACAGCAGATATCAGCCCCAGCATTTT
CASSLGDSRYQPQHF
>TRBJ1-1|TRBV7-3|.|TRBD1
TGTGCCAGCAGCTTGACACCGGGACAGGGAGTAGCTTTCTTT
CASSLTPGQGVAFF
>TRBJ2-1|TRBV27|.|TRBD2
TGTGCCAGCAGTAAGACTAGCGGGAGTAGGCGTGAGCAGTTCTTC
CASSKTSGSRREQFF
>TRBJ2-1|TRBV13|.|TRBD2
TGTGCCAGCAGCTTCCGGACTAGCGGGAGCTCCTACAATGAGCAGTTCTTC
CASSFRTSGSSYNEQFF
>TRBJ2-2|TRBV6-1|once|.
TGTGCCAGCAGTGGGGCTAGGGGGTACACCGGGGAGCTGTTTTTT
CASSGARGYTGELFF
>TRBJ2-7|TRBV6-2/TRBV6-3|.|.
TGTGCCAGCAGCCGGACTACGATATACGAGCAGTACTTC
CASSRTTIYEQYF
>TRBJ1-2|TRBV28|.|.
TGTGCCAGCAGTTCCGGCCGCGGAGCCTACTATGGCTACACCTTC
CASSSGRGAYYGYTF
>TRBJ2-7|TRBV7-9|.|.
TGTGCCAGCAGCCCGCAGGGCCTACCGAGCTATTTC
CASSPQGLPSYF
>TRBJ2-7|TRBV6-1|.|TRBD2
TGTGCCAGCAGTGGTGGGGGGGGTAGTTGGGGGAGCGAGCAGTACTTC
CASSGGGGSWGSEQYF
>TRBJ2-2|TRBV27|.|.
TGTGCCAGCAGTTCCGGGTCCTCCAGGGCCTCCACCGAGGAGCTGTTTTTT
CASSSGSSRASTEELFF
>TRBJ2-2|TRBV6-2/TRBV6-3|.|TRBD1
TGTGCCAGCAGCGGACAGGAGTTCACCGGGGAGCTGTTTTTT
CASSGQEFTGELFF